This T cell receptor beta chain was obtained from a study of read filtering for tumor transcriptome and immune sequencing. The wider study: Among patients, approximately 17 were male and more than 13 female, aged roughly 47 to 90 (mean about 69). 8 patients were R-ISS I, some 15 were R-ISS II, more than five were R-ISS III.

Molecular barcoded adaptors covering alpha/delta and beta/gamma chains were used on about 390 ng RNA. TCRdb independently ran MiXCR on the reads; one entry per CDR3 protein. The table lists 130,000 or so distinct CDR3 sequences, roughly 13% of them singletons, with just under 8.5% in the top ten. Trimming pared 0 bases from V and 2 bases from J, leaving 8 bases between. The CDR3 has 14 residues. Germline loops: CDR1 SQVTM, CDR2 ANQGSEA. This clonotype was seen repeatedly, ten times or more. What was sequenced was a population of CD138-negative cells sorted from bone marrow. The chain is built from TRBV29-1 and TRBJ1-5; D not certain. The sequence was collected from a donor aged 40 or older with multiple myeloma. The CDR3 bases are TGCAGCGTTGAAGACCCCGTGGGCAATCAGCCCCAGCATTTT. This translates into CSVEDPVGNQPQHF.